This passage covers 30 T cell receptor beta chains from one sample sequenced in a study of response to subunit inactivated influenza vaccine. TCRdb used MiXCR to reprocess the RT-PCR reads, holding one entry per CDR3 protein. The sample lists around 320,000 distinct CDR3 sequences; approximately 23% were seen once. The specimen was PBMCs from blood, collected 21 months after vaccination. The receptors come from a man between 45 and 75 years old who received an inactivated influenza vaccine.

The gene calls are TRBV14 and TRBJ2-1; D gene unclear. Germline lookup yields CDR1 SGHDN and CDR2 FVKESK. This CDR3 has 16 residues. Trimming cost V 0 bases and J 0 bases, with 9 bases left between them. The CDR3 bases are TGTGCCAGCAGCCAAGATCTCGTGAGCTCCTACAATGAGCAGTTCTTC. Its translation: CASSQDLVSSYNEQFF.

The chain is built from TRBV3-1 and TRBJ1-2; D is ambiguous. The germline V and J ends were trimmed by 1 base and 1 base, with 7 bases remaining between them. CDR1 is LGHDT, CDR2 YNNKEL, per germline (reference sequence). This CDR3 is 14 amino acids long. CDR3 coding DNA: TGTGCCAGCAGCCAAGGGTCCATTAACTATGGCTACACCTTC. Protein product: CASSQGSINYGYTF.

This chain uses TRBV5-1 with TRBJ2-3, with D unresolved. The germline CDR1 and CDR2 sequences are SGHRS and YFSETQ. Trimming shortened V by 3 bases and J by 6 bases, and 14 bases separated the two germline ends. The CDR3 has 14 amino acids. This chain's CDR3 is CASSYQSSKDTQYF. CDR3 DNA sequence: TGCGCCAGCAGCTACCAATCAAGTAAGGATACGCAGTATTTT.

The chain combines TRBV6-6 with TRBJ2-7; D is unclear. Trimming left V 6 bases short and J 3 bases short, with 9 bases between. This CDR3 has 12 residues. The germline gives CDR1 MNHNY, CDR2 SVGAGI (reference sequence). The CDR3 DNA sequence: TGTGCCAGCAGCCCCACAGACTACGAGCAGTACTTC. It codes for CASSPTDYEQYF.

This clonotype was picked up a small number of times. Compared with germline, one end of the junction differs, possibly owing to a read error. This chain connects TRBV20-1 to TRBJ1-1; D is ambiguous. The CDR3 runs to 14 residues. CDR1 is DFQATT and CDR2 is SNEGSKA in the germline V gene (reference sequence). The chain's CDR3 is CSASVPLQYTEASF. Written as DNA, the CDR3 is TGCAGTGCTAGCGTACCCCTACAGTACACTGAAGCTTCCTTT.

CDR3 nucleotide sequence: TGCGCCAGCAGCCAGGGCACCAGACAGGGGGAACGTGGCTACACCTTC. This codes for CASSQGTRQGERGYTF. The chain carries TRBV4-1 and TRBJ1-2; 9 bases match TRBD1. The CDR3 contains 16 residues. Losses at the gene ends were 3 bases for V and 7 bases for J; bases not matched to a gene: 12. From germline, CDR1 is MGHRA and CDR2 YSYEKL.

In this sample, this clonotype turned up many times. V and J are TRBV15 and TRBJ1-1; D is uncertain. This CDR3 spans 13 amino acids. Trimming shortened V by 0 bases and J by 0 bases, and 2 bases separated the two germline ends. CDR1 is LNHNV, CDR2 YYDKDF, per germline (reference sequence). CDR3 loop: CATSRDMNTEAFF. The CDR3 DNA reads TGTGCCACCAGCAGAGATATGAACACTGAAGCTTTCTTT.

The chain uses TRBV6-1 and TRBJ2-2; 8 bases match TRBD2. Germline assignment: CDR1 MNHNS and CDR2 SASEGT. V shed 6 bases, J shed 1 base, and the junction held 7 bases outside the gene matches. CDR3 length: 16 residues. CDR3 amino acids: CASRDRLAMNTGELFF. As DNA, the CDR3 is TGTGCCAGCAGGGATAGACTAGCGATGAACACCGGGGAGCTGTTTTTT.

This chain joins TRBV11-2 and TRBJ2-3; 11 bases are a match to TRBD2. V was clipped by 5 bases and J by 7 bases; unmatched bases: 11. Per germline, CDR1 SGHAT and CDR2 FQNNGV. The CDR3 spans 16 residues. CDR3 DNA sequence: TGTGCCAGCAGCGGACAACTAGCGGGAGCCTCCCATACGCAGTATTTT. Amino acids: CASSGQLAGASHTQYF.

The table lists this clonotype with a few counts. The chain carries TRBV20-1 and TRBJ2-1, with 7 bases matching TRBD2. V was pared by 0 bases and J by 3 bases, with 5 bases of the junction left unmatched. Germline-derived CDR1 and CDR2 are DFQATT and SNEGSKA (reference sequence). The CDR3 spans 15 residues. The chain's CDR3 is CSARDPTSLYNEQFF. In nucleotides, the CDR3 is TGCAGTGCTAGAGATCCGACTAGCCTCTACAATGAGCAGTTCTTC.

There are a few counts of this clonotype. V is TRBV4-1 and J is TRBJ2-3; 8 positions agree with TRBD2. The V gene's germline CDR1 is MGHRA and CDR2 YSYEKL. The trim removed 1 base at V and 6 bases at J, leaving 3 bases unmatched. CDR3 size: 14 residues. The chain's CDR3 is CASSQVGGGDTQYF. The CDR3, as DNA: TGCGCCAGCAGCCAAGTAGGCGGGGGGGATACGCAGTATTTT.

In this sample, this clonotype turned up a few times. The CDR3 nucleotides read TGCAGTGCTAGTGTGTCGCAGGGAAGCGGGCAGATCTATGGCTACACCTTC. Encoded protein: CSASVSQGSGQIYGYTF. The chain has TRBV20-1 and TRBJ1-2; tentatively, D is TRBD1 (5 bases). The ends were cut back, 3 bases at V and 4 bases at J, with 24 bases in the middle. Germline V gene data show CDR1 as DFQATT and CDR2 as SNEGSKA (reference sequence). CDR3 size: 17 residues.

V and J are TRBV12-3 or TRBV12-4 and TRBJ1-6; D unresolved. V was trimmed by 6 bases and J by 7 bases, leaving 13 bases between them. CDR3 size: 14 residues. The CDR3 spells CASSPGLGNSPLHF. CDR3 nucleotide sequence: TGTGCCAGCAGCCCAGGACTGGGGAATTCACCCCTCCACTTT.

This clonotype was detected only a few times. V usage is TRBV7-9 and J usage is TRBJ2-1, with D perhaps matching TRBD2 (6 bases). The CDR3 has 16 residues. Trimming stripped 5 bases from V and 0 bases from J, with 14 bases between. Germline V gives CDR1 SEHNR, CDR2 FQNEAQ (reference sequence). CDR3 sequence reads: CASSPRTTDSYNEQFF. For the CDR3, the DNA is TGTGCCAGCAGCCCCAGGACTACCGACTCCTACAATGAGCAGTTCTTC.

V is TRBV6-5 and J is TRBJ1-2; D is unresolved. Germline values: CDR1 MNHEY, CDR2 SVGAGI. Trimming shortened V by 2 bases and J by 7 bases, and 11 bases separated the two germline ends. This CDR3 comprises 13 residues. The CDR3 region is CASSYIGSRGYTF. The CDR3 region has the DNA TGTGCCAGCAGTTACATAGGATCCCGTGGCTACACCTTC.

This clonotype was seen only a few times. The CDR3 bases are TGTGCCAGCCGCAAGGACAGGGTTAGGAAAAATCAGCCCCAGCATTTT. It codes for CASRKDRVRKNQPQHF. The chain has TRBV21-1 and TRBJ1-5; whether TRBD1, the table's D call, matches the DNA was not checked. TRBV21-1 is given as a pseudogene. CDR3 length: 16 amino acids.

This rearrangement joins TRBV7-8 to TRBJ1-5; D gene unclear. Trimming removed 2 bases from V and 1 base from J, with 15 bases in between. The germline gives CDR1 SGHVS, CDR2 FQNEAQ. This CDR3 comprises 17 residues. CDR3 protein: CASSLRQTPLSNQPQHF. The CDR3 DNA reads TGTGCCAGCAGCTTACGCCAGACTCCCCTCAGCAATCAGCCCCAGCATTTT.

This clonotype was seen at least ten times. The V gene is TRBV7-6, the J gene TRBJ2-1, with 8 bases lining up with TRBD2. CDR1 SGHVS and CDR2 FNYEAQ come from the germline V gene. V was pared by 5 bases and J by 6 bases, with 9 bases of the junction left unmatched. The CDR3 covers 15 residues. The CDR3 region has the DNA TGTGCCAGCAGCGGTCAGCGGGAGTCCCCCAATGAGCAGTTCTTC. It translates to CASSGQRESPNEQFF.

This clonotype was counted at least ten times. The chain combines TRBV30 with TRBJ1-3, with D hard to call. Trimming cost V 5 bases and J 4 bases, with 6 bases left between them. In germline, CDR1 is GTSNPN, CDR2 SVGIG (reference sequence). This CDR3 has 11 amino acids. CDR3 nucleotide sequence: TGTGCCTGGGGGCCCGGAAACACCATATATTTT. Encoded protein: CAWGPGNTIYF.

This clonotype was recorded a few times. The V call is TRBV14, the J call TRBJ2-2; no reliable D call. V was shortened by 7 bases and J by 5 bases, with 5 bases between the two germline ends. Germline lookup yields CDR1 SGHDN and CDR2 FVKESK. The length of the CDR3 is 11 residues. The CDR3 sequence is CASTQTGELFF. The DNA for the CDR3 is TGTGCCAGCACCCAGACCGGGGAGCTGTTTTTT.

This clonotype occurred a few times. J is TRBJ1-6 and V is TRBV20-1; no clear D. This CDR3 has 14 amino acids. Germline values: CDR1 DFQATT, CDR2 SNEGSKA (reference sequence). V was pared by 3 bases and J by 7 bases, with 13 bases between. The CDR3 nucleotides read TGCAGTGCTAGTATGACAATACTCAATTCACCCCTCCACTTT. Translation: CSASMTILNSPLHF.

The chain couples TRBV18 to TRBJ2-1; no reliable D call. CDR3 length equals 15 residues. V was cut by 2 bases and J by 0 bases, with 8 bases left in between. CDR1 and CDR2 (germline): KGHSH, LQKENI. CDR3 sequence (DNA): TGTGCCAGCTCACCAATGGAAAGCTCCTACAATGAGCAGTTCTTC. Its protein is CASSPMESSYNEQFF. Full variable domain (rest looked up from reference TRBV18 and TRBJ2-1): NAGVMQNPRHLVRRRGQEARLRCSPMKGHSHVYWYRQLPEEGLKFMVYLQKENIIDESGMPKERFSAEFPKEGPSILRIQQVVRGDSAAYFCASSPMESSYNEQFFGPGTRLTVL.

The chain is built from TRBV2 and TRBJ2-1; D unclear. The CDR3 has 15 residues. Germline V gives CDR1 SNHLY, CDR2 FYNNEI. V was pared by 8 bases and J by 8 bases, with 22 bases between. The CDR3 bases are TGTGCCAGCGTCCACGGCGGCCACTCAACATATGAGCAGTTCTTC. Translating gives CASVHGGHSTYEQFF.

This clonotype was observed at least ten times. The chain links TRBV25-1 to TRBJ1-5; D is unclear. The V gene's germline CDR1 is MGHDK and CDR2 SYGVNS. The germline V and J ends were trimmed by 3 bases and 0 bases, with 6 bases remaining between them. The CDR3 has 14 amino acids. Written as DNA, the CDR3 is TGTGCCAGCAGTGATTGGGGTAGCAATCAGCCCCAGCATTTT. It specifies CASSDWGSNQPQHF.

The chain has TRBV4-1 and TRBJ1-1; D might be TRBD1 (5 bases). There are 15 residues in the CDR3. Between the trimmed V and J ends, which lost 0 bases and 0 bases, there was a span of 8 bases. CDR1 is MGHRA and CDR2 is YSYEKL in the germline V gene. CDR3 amino acids: CASSQEGALNTEAFF. The CDR3 bases are TGCGCCAGCAGCCAAGAAGGGGCCCTGAACACTGAAGCTTTCTTT.

This clonotype has just a few counts. This chain links TRBV25-1 with TRBJ1-4; 7 positions agree with TRBD1. The V gene's germline CDR1 is MGHDK and CDR2 SYGVNS. Trimming cost V 5 bases and J 4 bases; bases outside gene matches: 10. The CDR3 runs 16 residues. The CDR3 nucleotides read TGTGCCAGCAGTCCTGCTAGGGGGCCCTATAATGAAAAACTGTTTTTT. This encodes CASSPARGPYNEKLFF.

As regards this clonotype: Relative to the germline gene, one junction end is altered; a read error may explain this. The V and J genes are TRBV20-1 and TRBJ2-5, with D hard to call. Germline CDR1 and CDR2: DFQATT and SNEGSKA (reference sequence). The CDR3 runs 11 residues. Here the CDR3 DNA reads TGCAGTACACCCCGACAAGAGACCCAGCACTTC. It specifies CSTPRQETQHF.

In its sample, this clonotype was seen many times. The chain couples TRBV29-1 to TRBJ1-1, with D perhaps TRBD1 (6 bases). V lost 3 bases and J 4 bases, leaving 12 bases between the germline ends. The V gene's germline CDR1 is SQVTM and CDR2 ANQGSEA. This CDR3 contains 13 residues. CDR3 nucleotides: TGCAGCGTTGACTTGGGGGCGGGCACTGAAGCTTTCTTT. Translating gives CSVDLGAGTEAFF.

The chain couples TRBV12-3 or TRBV12-4 to TRBJ1-3, with D tentatively TRBD1 (5 bases). There are 14 residues in the CDR3. Between the trimmed V and J ends, which lost 5 bases and 3 bases, there was a span of 11 bases. CDR3 bases: TGTGCCAGCAGTCCCCTGGGGGGTGGAAACACCATATATTTT. Encoded protein: CASSPLGGGNTIYF.

The chain recombines TRBV12-3 or TRBV12-4 with TRBJ2-3, with a possible D match to TRBD1 (6 bases). The CDR3 totals 13 residues. V lost 5 bases and J 6 bases, leaving 12 bases between the germline ends. CDR3 loop: CASSETGFDTQYF. In DNA, the CDR3 is TGTGCCAGCAGTGAAACAGGGTTTGATACGCAGTATTTT.